This is a list of T cell receptor beta chains from one sample in a study of blood T cell repertoires in COVID-19. TCRdb's table, derived via immunoSEQ multiplex PCR, lists solely in-frame clones and lacks some. Altogether fewer than 250,000 clones are present, 80% to 90% being singletons, with the ten largest covering less than 20%. The specimen was peripheral blood. The receptors were gathered from a human donor in a cohort sampled during active COVID-19. Both conserved end residues are part of each CDR3. Each record gives: clone size, D gene, V gene, J gene, CDR3 protein, CDR3 DNA. D genes are given only for firm matches. Some rows mark clone size as missing; the rest say once, few, many or name a class of expanded clone.

abundance: .
d_gene: .
v_gene: TRBV2
j_gene: TRBJ2-5
CDR3aa: CASSGDLGGQETQYF
CDR3nt: TGTGCCAGCAGCGGTGACCTGGGGGGTCAAGAGACCCAGTACTTC

abundance: .
d_gene: .
v_gene: TRBV6-2/TRBV6-3
j_gene: TRBJ2-7
CDR3aa: CASSWGLYEQYF
CDR3nt: TGTGCCAGCAGTTGGGGACTGTACGAGCAGTACTTC

abundance: .
d_gene: .
v_gene: TRBV29-1
j_gene: TRBJ2-3
CDR3aa: CSVSRTITNTQYF
CDR3nt: TGCAGCGTGTCAAGAACAATAACCAATACGCAGTATTTT

abundance: .
d_gene: .
v_gene: TRBV9
j_gene: TRBJ2-3
CDR3aa: CASSMGPGGTDTQYF
CDR3nt: TGTGCCAGCAGTATGGGCCCTGGTGGGACAGATACGCAGTATTTT

abundance: few
d_gene: .
v_gene: TRBV7-9
j_gene: TRBJ1-2
CDR3aa: CASSSTVYGYTF
CDR3nt: TGTGCCAGCAGCTCAACGGTCTATGGCTACACCTTC

abundance: .
d_gene: TRBD1
v_gene: TRBV24-1
j_gene: TRBJ2-3
CDR3aa: CATSDGIDRATDTQYF
CDR3nt: TGTGCCACCAGTGATGGGATTGACAGGGCAACAGATACGCAGTATTTT

abundance: .
d_gene: .
v_gene: TRBV5-1
j_gene: TRBJ2-3
CDR3aa: CASSTGMDTQYF
CDR3nt: TGCGCCAGCAGCACAGGGATGGATACGCAGTATTTT

abundance: .
d_gene: .
v_gene: TRBV4-1
j_gene: TRBJ2-5
CDR3aa: CASSQDKGVIQETQYF
CDR3nt: TGCGCCAGCAGCCAAGATAAAGGGGTAATTCAAGAGACCCAGTACTTC

abundance: few
d_gene: .
v_gene: TRBV7-9
j_gene: TRBJ1-5
CDR3aa: CASSHGVRVGVAQHF
CDR3nt: TGTGCCAGCAGCCATGGGGTCAGGGTAGGTGTGGCCCAGCATTTT

abundance: .
d_gene: TRBD2
v_gene: TRBV28
j_gene: TRBJ2-1
CDR3aa: CASSHGLAVYKSSYNEQFF
CDR3nt: TGTGCCAGCAGCCACGGACTAGCGGTATATAAGAGCTCCTACAATGAGCAGTTCTTC

abundance: .
d_gene: TRBD1
v_gene: TRBV5-1
j_gene: TRBJ1-2
CDR3aa: CASSLGLTGEGYTF
CDR3nt: TGCGCCAGCAGCTTGGGATTGACAGGGGAGGGCTACACCTTC

abundance: .
d_gene: .
v_gene: TRBV7-2
j_gene: TRBJ2-7
CDR3aa: CASSLSKSVYEQYF
CDR3nt: TGTGCCAGCAGCTTAAGTAAGTCGGTCTACGAGCAGTACTTC

abundance: few
d_gene: TRBD1
v_gene: TRBV5-1
j_gene: TRBJ1-2
CDR3aa: CASSSGGSYGYTF
CDR3nt: TGCGCCAGCAGCTCAGGGGGTAGCTATGGCTACACCTTC

abundance: .
d_gene: TRBD2
v_gene: TRBV18
j_gene: TRBJ2-1
CDR3aa: CASSPLLAGGGEQFF
CDR3nt: TGTGCCAGCTCACCGCTTCTAGCGGGAGGAGGAGAGCAGTTCTTC

abundance: .
d_gene: .
v_gene: TRBV10-3
j_gene: TRBJ2-3
CDR3aa: CAIQAGTDTQYF
CDR3nt: TGTGCCATCCAAGCCGGCACAGATACGCAGTATTTT

abundance: .
d_gene: .
v_gene: TRBV19
j_gene: TRBJ1-3
CDR3aa: CASSLLSGNTIYF
CDR3nt: TGTGCCAGTAGCCTCCTCTCTGGAAACACCATATATTTT

abundance: .
d_gene: .
v_gene: TRBV5-1
j_gene: TRBJ1-1
CDR3aa: CASSGTTSGTEAFF
CDR3nt: TGCGCCAGCAGCGGAACAACCTCCGGGACTGAAGCTTTCTTT

abundance: .
d_gene: .
v_gene: TRBV2
j_gene: TRBJ2-6
CDR3aa: CASSVGLGANVLTF
CDR3nt: TGTGCCAGCAGTGTGGGGCTGGGGGCCAACGTCCTGACTTTC

abundance: few
d_gene: TRBD1
v_gene: TRBV10-1
j_gene: TRBJ2-5
CDR3aa: CASSEGAGGPQETQYF
CDR3nt: TGCGCCAGCAGTGAAGGGGCAGGGGGCCCTCAAGAGACCCAGTACTTC

abundance: once
d_gene: .
v_gene: TRBV23-1
j_gene: TRBJ2-2
CDR3aa: CASSQRVDTGELFF
CDR3nt: TGCGCCAGCAGTCAGAGAGTGGACACCGGGGAGCTGTTTTTT

abundance: .
d_gene: .
v_gene: TRBV29-1
j_gene: TRBJ2-5
CDR3aa: CSGRVAETQYF
CDR3nt: TGCAGCGGGCGGGTAGCGGAGACCCAGTACTTC

abundance: .
d_gene: TRBD1
v_gene: TRBV6-5
j_gene: TRBJ1-5
CDR3aa: CATRQGARGQPQHF
CDR3nt: TGTGCCACCCGACAGGGGGCGCGGGGGCAGCCCCAGCATTTT

abundance: .
d_gene: .
v_gene: TRBV30
j_gene: TRBJ1-2
CDR3aa: CANAQKANYGYTF
CDR3nt: TGTGCCAACGCCCAGAAAGCTAACTATGGCTACACCTTC

abundance: .
d_gene: TRBD2
v_gene: TRBV15
j_gene: TRBJ2-6
CDR3aa: CATSRAGGTGANVLTF
CDR3nt: TGTGCCACCAGCAGAGCGGGGGGGACTGGGGCCAACGTCCTGACTTTC

abundance: .
d_gene: TRBD1
v_gene: TRBV2
j_gene: TRBJ1-1
CDR3aa: CASRRTGNTEAFF
CDR3nt: TGTGCCAGCCGAAGGACAGGGAACACTGAAGCTTTCTTT

abundance: .
d_gene: .
v_gene: TRBV29-1
j_gene: TRBJ2-5
CDR3aa: CSACRTADKGTQYF
CDR3nt: TGCAGCGCCTGCCGGACAGCAGACAAAGGGACCCAGTACTTC

abundance: .
d_gene: TRBD1
v_gene: TRBV3-1/TRBV3-2
j_gene: TRBJ2-2
CDR3aa: CASSHNRGTANTGELFF
CDR3nt: TGTGCCAGCAGCCACAACCGTGGGACAGCGAACACCGGGGAGCTGTTTTTT

abundance: .
d_gene: .
v_gene: TRBV6-5
j_gene: TRBJ1-1
CDR3aa: CASSYVPAFF
CDR3nt: TGTGCCAGCAGTTACGTCCCGGCTTTCTTT

abundance: .
d_gene: TRBD2
v_gene: TRBV7-9
j_gene: TRBJ2-1
CDR3aa: CASSVLAGAYNEQFF
CDR3nt: TGTGCCAGCAGCGTATTAGCGGGGGCTTACAATGAGCAGTTCTTC

abundance: .
d_gene: .
v_gene: TRBV4-2
j_gene: TRBJ1-5
CDR3aa: CASAFAAESGQPQHF
CDR3nt: TGTGCCAGCGCGTTTGCTGCCGAAAGTGGTCAGCCCCAGCATTTT

abundance: .
d_gene: .
v_gene: TRBV28
j_gene: TRBJ1-2
CDR3aa: CASSSSVGGNGYTF
CDR3nt: TGTGCCAGCAGTTCTTCCGTGGGGGGAAATGGCTACACCTTC

abundance: .
d_gene: TRBD2
v_gene: TRBV18
j_gene: TRBJ2-1
CDR3aa: CASSPGTSGGANEQFF
CDR3nt: TGTGCCAGCTCACCAGGGACTAGCGGGGGGGCCAATGAGCAGTTCTTC

abundance: .
d_gene: TRBD2
v_gene: TRBV3-1/TRBV3-2
j_gene: TRBJ2-7
CDR3aa: CASRVAGASGEQYF
CDR3nt: TGTGCCAGCAGGGTAGCGGGTGCCTCAGGGGAGCAGTACTTC

abundance: .
d_gene: TRBD2
v_gene: TRBV19
j_gene: TRBJ2-5
CDR3aa: CASSRGGLETQYF
CDR3nt: TGTGCCAGTAGTCGGGGGGGATTGGAGACCCAGTACTTC

abundance: .
d_gene: TRBD1
v_gene: TRBV10-3
j_gene: TRBJ2-3
CDR3aa: CAISEFGTVSADTQYF
CDR3nt: TGTGCCATCAGTGAGTTCGGGACAGTGTCCGCAGATACGCAGTATTTT

abundance: .
d_gene: .
v_gene: TRBV5-8
j_gene: TRBJ2-1
CDR3aa: CASSPRLGPYNEQFF
CDR3nt: TGTGCCAGCAGCCCCCGGCTGGGGCCGTACAATGAGCAGTTCTTC

abundance: .
d_gene: .
v_gene: TRBV18
j_gene: TRBJ1-4
CDR3aa: CASSATRVPREKLFF
CDR3nt: TGTGCCAGCTCAGCGACCAGGGTCCCCAGGGAAAAACTGTTTTTT

abundance: .
d_gene: TRBD1
v_gene: TRBV5-6
j_gene: TRBJ1-1
CDR3aa: CASSWTGHTEAFF
CDR3nt: TGTGCCAGCAGCTGGACAGGGCACACTGAAGCTTTCTTT

abundance: .
d_gene: TRBD1
v_gene: TRBV5-1
j_gene: TRBJ2-5
CDR3aa: CASSLAGTELQETQYF
CDR3nt: TGCGCCAGCAGCTTAGCCGGGACAGAGTTACAAGAGACCCAGTACTTC

abundance: few
d_gene: .
v_gene: TRBV5-1
j_gene: TRBJ1-2
CDR3aa: CASSLDYYGYTF
CDR3nt: TGCGCCAGCAGCTTGGACTACTATGGCTACACCTTC

abundance: .
d_gene: TRBD1
v_gene: TRBV5-1
j_gene: TRBJ2-4
CDR3aa: CASSLRQGAHIQYF
CDR3nt: TGCGCCAGCAGCTTGCGGCAGGGGGCGCACATTCAGTACTTC

abundance: .
d_gene: TRBD1
v_gene: TRBV6-6
j_gene: TRBJ2-5
CDR3aa: CASSDRDRGAETQYF
CDR3nt: TGTGCCAGCAGTGACCGGGACAGGGGGGCAGAGACCCAGTACTTC

abundance: once
d_gene: TRBD1
v_gene: TRBV14
j_gene: TRBJ1-4
CDR3aa: CASSPTGTGVEKLFF
CDR3nt: TGTGCCAGCAGCCCTACCGGGACAGGGGTGGAAAAACTGTTTTTT

abundance: .
d_gene: .
v_gene: TRBV10-3
j_gene: TRBJ1-3
CDR3aa: CAISPTGNTIYF
CDR3nt: TGTGCCATCAGTCCCACTGGAAACACCATATATTTT

abundance: .
d_gene: .
v_gene: TRBV25-1
j_gene: TRBJ2-5
CDR3aa: CASSDAQGGYSFQETQYF
CDR3nt: TGTGCCAGCAGTGATGCGCAGGGGGGATATTCTTTCCAAGAGACCCAGTACTTC